Below, 20 T cell receptor beta chains from the same sample are listed, as sequenced in a study of shared clonotypes between healthy human individuals. The table came from immunoSEQ multiplex PCR; TCRdb's copy has only in-frame clones and leaves some out. This table holds about 1 million clones, about three quarters found once. Sequencing used memory CD4+ T cells sorted from blood. The subset here: CD45RA-negative fraction. These receptors were collected from a man aged 18 to 29 in good health.

A single count supports this clone. The rearrangement joins TRBV7-2 to TRBJ2-2, with D perhaps TRBD2 (6 bases). Looked up from germline, CDR1 is SGHTA and CDR2 is FQGNSA. The CDR3 loop spans 17 amino acids. V lost 6 bases and J 7 bases, leaving 24 bases between the germline ends. DNA for the CDR3: TGTGCCAGCAGTCATCCGAGGGGAGGAGGAGGGGTCGGGGAGCTGTTTTTT. Translating gives CASSHPRGGGGVGELFF.

V gene TRBV6-1 combines with J gene TRBJ2-3; D perhaps matches TRBD1 (5 bases). Trimming stripped 3 bases from V and 5 bases from J, with 12 bases between. The V gene's germline CDR1 is MNHNS and CDR2 SASEGT. The CDR3 has 14 residues. This chain's CDR3 is CASSDGHGGDTQYF. The CDR3 DNA reads as TGTGCCAGCAGTGATGGACACGGCGGAGATACGCAGTATTTT.

As for this clone: The same CDR3 also results from other DNA sequences found in this sample. The genes are TRBV29-1 and TRBJ2-7; no clear D. The CDR3 consists of 11 residues. Trimming took 5 bases from V and 0 from J, leaving 5 bases between them. CDR1 SQVTM and CDR2 ANQGSEA come from the germline V gene. CDR3 coding DNA: TGCAGCGTTCGTTCCTCCTACGAGCAGTACTTC. Its translation is CSVRSSYEQYF.

The rearrangement links TRBV10-2 to TRBJ2-1, with TRBD2 matching over 10 bases. Trimming cost V 2 bases and J 3 bases; bases outside gene matches: 1. This CDR3 comprises 15 residues. The V gene's germline CDR1 is WSHSY and CDR2 SAAADI. CDR3: CASSESGGGYNEQFF. The CDR3, as DNA: TGCGCCAGCAGTGAGAGCGGGGGGGGCTACAATGAGCAGTTCTTC.

The rearrangement links TRBV7-8 to TRBJ2-7, with D unclear. CDR3 length: 14 residues. In germline, CDR1 is SGHVS, CDR2 FQNEAQ. V lost 3 bases and J 2 bases, leaving 11 bases between the germline ends. The CDR3 reads CASSFRVLTYEQYF. The CDR3, as DNA: TGTGCCAGCAGCTTCCGGGTTCTTACCTACGAGCAGTACTTC.

For this clone: Since a much larger clone is just one base distant, this may be a read error. At the DNA level, this CDR3 is encoded by other sequences in the same sample as well. The gene calls are TRBV7-6 and TRBJ1-1; a possible D gene is TRBD1 (5 bases). Trimming shortened V by 5 bases and J by 1 base, and 8 bases separated the two germline ends. Looked up from germline, CDR1 is SGHVS and CDR2 is FNYEAQ. The CDR3 sequence is 13 residues long. This CDR3 is CASSRTGNTEAFF. The CDR3 bases are TGTGCCAGCAGCCGTACAGGGAACACTGAAGCTTTCTTT.

J is TRBJ1-4 and V is TRBV7-2; unclear D gene. The CDR3 is made up of 13 amino acids. The V gene lost 5 bases and the J gene lost 8 bases, with 12 bases spanning the gap. CDR1 and CDR2 (germline): SGHTA, FQGNSA. In nucleotides, the CDR3 is TGTGCCAGCAGCCTTCGTAACTGGGAAAAACTGTTTTTT. As protein: CASSLRNWEKLFF. The full variable domain, in which reference TRBV7-2 and TRBJ1-4 provide the parts outside the CDR3, is GAGVSQSPSNKVTEKGKDVELRCDPISGHTALYWYRQSLGQGLEFLIYFQGNSAPDKSGLPSDRFSAERTGGSVSTLTIQRTQQEDSAVYLCASSLRNWEKLFFGSGTQLSVL.

This rearrangement joins TRBV28 to TRBJ2-7; D could derive from TRBD1 or TRBD2 (6 bases each). Between the trimmed V and J ends, which lost 7 bases and 4 bases, there was a span of 14 bases. The CDR3 totals 13 residues. Germline loops: CDR1 MDHEN, CDR2 SYDVKM. The CDR3 nucleotides read TGTGCCAGCATCGAGGGGGGCCATTACGAGCAGTACTTC. Its translation is CASIEGGHYEQYF.

This clone was seen only a few times. V is TRBV7-2 and J is TRBJ2-7; 9 positions agree with TRBD2. Germline trimming cut 5 bases from V and 6 bases from J; bases unmatched to any gene: 14. The CDR3 has 16 residues. Germline V gene data show CDR1 as SGHTA and CDR2 as FQGNSA. CDR3 sequence: CASSPPMAGGISEQYF. CDR3 DNA sequence: TGTGCCAGCAGCCCCCCAATGGCGGGAGGGATCAGCGAGCAGTACTTC. The full variable domain, its missing parts supplied by reference TRBV7-2 and TRBJ2-7, is GAGVSQSPSNKVTEKGKDVELRCDPISGHTALYWYRQSLGQGLEFLIYFQGNSAPDKSGLPSDRFSAERTGGSVSTLTIQRTQQEDSAVYLCASSPPMAGGISEQYFGPGTRLTVT.

This sequence joins TRBV6-1 and TRBJ1-2, with 7 bases lining up with TRBD1. The CDR3 consists of 15 residues. The trim removed 2 bases at V and 0 bases at J, leaving 3 bases unmatched. Germline V lookup: CDR1 MNHNS, CDR2 SASEGT. This chain's CDR3 is CASSENRGSNYGYTF. In DNA, the CDR3 is TGTGCCAGCAGTGAAAACAGGGGTTCTAACTATGGCTACACCTTC.

This clone has just one count. The chain couples TRBV20-1 to TRBJ2-1; no clear D gene. The germline gives CDR1 DFQATT, CDR2 SNEGSKA (reference sequence). V was pared by 6 bases and J by 5 bases, with 8 bases between. The CDR3 is made up of 11 amino acids. This chain's CDR3 is CSAPRHNEQFF. CDR3 in DNA: TGCAGTGCCCCCCGCCACAATGAGCAGTTCTTC.

With regard to this clone: A far bigger clonotype differs at one base, so this is likely a read error. The genes are TRBV7-9 and TRBJ2-3; D remains unclear. This CDR3 contains 13 residues. Germline assignment: CDR1 SEHNR and CDR2 FQNEAQ (reference sequence). V was trimmed by 2 bases and J by 1 base, leaving 4 bases between them. CDR3 sequence: CASSLLGTDTQYF. The CDR3 nucleotides are TGTGCCAGCAGCTTATTGGGCACAGATACGCAGTATTTT.

For this clone: Additional DNA sequences in this sample encode the identical CDR3. The J gene is TRBJ1-1, the V gene TRBV29-1; D call uncertain. CDR3 length: 10 residues. V shed 4 bases and J shed 4 bases, with 4 bases lying between them. Per germline, CDR1 SQVTM and CDR2 ANQGSEA. The CDR3 loop reads CSVGVTEAFF. Written as DNA, the CDR3 is TGCAGCGTTGGAGTCACTGAAGCTTTCTTT.

The J gene is TRBJ2-1, the V gene TRBV4-3, with TRBD2 identical over 8 bases. V shed 0 bases, J shed 7 bases, and the junction held 11 bases outside the gene matches. CDR3 length equals 17 residues. CDR1 is LGHNA, CDR2 YSLEER, per germline. In DNA form, the CDR3 reads TGCGCCAGCAGCCAAGAACCAGCCCTAGCGGGCCTTAATGAGCAGTTCTTC. It encodes CASSQEPALAGLNEQFF.

V is TRBV15 and J is TRBJ1-1; TRBD1 matches at 7 bases. Looked up from germline, CDR1 is LNHNV and CDR2 is YYDKDF (reference sequence). The CDR3 has 15 amino acids. V lost 11 bases, J lost 1 base, and 13 bases stayed unmatched. This CDR3 reads CARPRRTGANTEAFF. The CDR3 region has the DNA TGTGCCCGACCACGGCGCACAGGGGCGAACACTGAAGCTTTCTTT.

The rearrangement uses TRBV19 and TRBJ1-6; 12 bases fit TRBD1. The V segment lost 5 bases and the J segment 10 bases; nucleotides outside the gene matches: 12. In germline, CDR1 is LNHDA, CDR2 SQIVND (reference sequence). This CDR3 is built from 17 residues. CDR3 coding DNA: TGTGCCAGTAGTCCGGGACAGGGGGCTTTCGAGTTATCACCCCTCCACTTT. This gives the protein CASSPGQGAFELSPLHF. The variable domain in full, with the rest retrieved from reference TRBV19 and TRBJ1-6, is DGGITQSPKYLFRKEGQNVTLSCEQNLNHDAMYWYRQDPGQGLRLIYYSQIVNDFQKGDIAEGYSVSREKKESFPLTVTSAQKNPTAFYLCASSPGQGAFELSPLHFGNGTRLTVT.

The chain couples TRBV5-1 to TRBJ2-7; D is unresolved. The V end lost 0 bases, the J end lost 6 bases, and 10 bases lay between the germline ends. Germline CDR1 reads SGHRS; CDR2 reads YFSETQ. CDR3 size: 13 residues. CDR3: CASSLATPSEQYF. The CDR3 nucleotides read TGCGCCAGCAGCTTGGCCACCCCTTCCGAGCAGTACTTC.

The chain links TRBV11-3 to TRBJ2-5, with TRBD1 matching over 9 bases. Germline loops: CDR1 SGHNT, CDR2 YENEEA. The CDR3 loop spans 15 amino acids. The junction had 0 bases not matched to a gene; V was cut back by 0 bases and J by 1 base. The CDR3 sequence is CASSLEGQGQETQYF. The CDR3 DNA sequence: TGTGCCAGCAGCTTAGAGGGACAGGGCCAAGAGACCCAGTACTTC.

The CDR3 here is CAWSNRGIVEAFF. The CDR3 DNA is TGTGCCTGGAGTAACAGGGGAATAGTTGAAGCTTTCTTT. This chain joins TRBV30 and TRBJ1-1, with 7 positions matching TRBD1. V dropped 2 bases and J dropped 7; count of bases not matched to a gene: 7. Germline lookup yields CDR1 GTSNPN and CDR2 SVGIG (reference sequence). The length of the CDR3 is 13 residues.

This clone occurred many times. The genes are TRBV30 and TRBJ1-1, with a possible D match to TRBD1 (6 bases). Germline-derived CDR1 and CDR2 are GTSNPN and SVGIG (reference sequence). The CDR3 is 14 amino acids. V lost 6 bases, J lost 0 bases, and 14 bases lay in between. The CDR3: CACAYRDLNTEAFF. CDR3 nucleotides: TGTGCCTGTGCCTACAGGGACTTGAACACTGAAGCTTTCTTT.